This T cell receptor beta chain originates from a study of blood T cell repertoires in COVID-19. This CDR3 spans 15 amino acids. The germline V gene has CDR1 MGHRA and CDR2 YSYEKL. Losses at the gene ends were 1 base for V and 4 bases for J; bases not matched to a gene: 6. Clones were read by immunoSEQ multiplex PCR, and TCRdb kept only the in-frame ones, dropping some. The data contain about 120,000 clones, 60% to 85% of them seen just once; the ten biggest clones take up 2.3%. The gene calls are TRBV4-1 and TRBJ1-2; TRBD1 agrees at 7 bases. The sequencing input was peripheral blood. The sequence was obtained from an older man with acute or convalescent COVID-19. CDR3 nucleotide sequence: TGCGCCAGCAGCCAAGGGGGACAGAGTTTCTATGGCTACACCTTC. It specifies CASSQGGQSFYGYTF.